The 8 T cell receptor beta chains presented below share a single source sample, sequenced in a study of cytomegalovirus exposure and HLA in healthy donors. TCRdb's table, derived via immunoSEQ multiplex PCR, lists solely in-frame clones and lacks some. This sample has about 360,000 clones; approximately 90% occur once, and the top ten carry roughly 0.83%. Material for sequencing was PBMCs. These receptors were collected from a woman aged 18-35 years in good health and CMV-seronegative.

This rearrangement joins TRBV27 to TRBJ1-1, with TRBD1 matching 8 bases. V was clipped by 6 bases and J by 11 bases; unmatched bases: 11. CDR3 length: 13 residues. Germline CDR1 is MNHEY and CDR2 is SMNVEV (reference sequence). The DNA of the CDR3 is TGTGCCAGCAGCGATCTCACAGGGGGAACCGCTTTCTTT. Translation: CASSDLTGGTAFF.

The chain has TRBV7-9 and TRBJ1-3, with 12 bases that match TRBD1. Unmatched junction bases numbered 15, after V lost 4 bases and J lost 5 bases. The CDR3 runs 19 residues. From germline, CDR1 is SEHNR and CDR2 FQNEAQ (reference sequence). CDR3: CASSSHSRDRGRRRNTIYF. DNA of the CDR3: TGTGCCAGCAGCTCCCACTCCCGGGACAGGGGGCGCAGAAGAAACACCATATATTTT.

The genes are TRBV5-1 and TRBJ1-1; D ambiguous. Trimming cost V 3 bases and J 2 bases, with 8 bases left between them. The germline CDR1 and CDR2 sequences are SGHRS and YFSETQ. The CDR3 spans 13 residues. CDR3 sequence reads: CASSWEGNTEAFF. CDR3 nucleotide sequence: TGCGCCAGCAGCTGGGAGGGAAACACTGAAGCTTTCTTT.

CDR3 sequence (DNA): TGTGCCAGCCGGAAAGGGGCTGCATCCTTCTACGAGCAGTACTTC. Translating gives CASRKGAASFYEQYF. The chain combines TRBV11-2 with TRBJ2-7, with a weak D call TRBD1 (5 bases). Per the germline V gene, CDR1 is SGHAT and CDR2 is FQNNGV. V was clipped by 8 bases and J by 3 bases, with 20 bases between them. The CDR3 runs 15 residues.

This clone has just a few counts. The V and J genes are TRBV29-1 and TRBJ1-1, with 8 bases identical to TRBD1. The CDR3 is made up of 12 amino acids. Germline CDR1 SQVTM, CDR2 ANQGSEA. This chain's CDR3 is CRGQATNTEAFF. CDR3 nucleotides: TGCAGGGGACAGGCGACGAACACTGAAGCTTTCTTT.

The CDR3 DNA reads TGTGCCAGCAGTTACGGGATGGCAGGGCAGTTTTTT. Encoded protein: CASSYGMAGQFF. V is TRBV6-6 and J is TRBJ1-4; D possibly corresponds to TRBD1 (5 bases). Trimming pared 2 bases from V and 16 bases from J, leaving 14 bases between. Germline-derived CDR1 and CDR2 are MNHNY and SVGAGI (reference sequence). This CDR3 contains 12 residues.

The V and J genes are TRBV5-1 and TRBJ2-7; possibly TRBD1 for D (6 bases). This CDR3 is built from 15 residues. CDR1 SGHRS and CDR2 YFSETQ come from the germline V gene. The V end lost 5 bases, the J end lost 0 bases, and 15 bases lay between the germline ends. CDR3 sequence reads: CASSSPGQHSYEQYF. CDR3 DNA sequence: TGCGCCAGCAGTTCGCCCGGACAGCACTCCTACGAGCAGTACTTC.

The table lists this clone with a few counts. This rearrangement joins TRBV19 to TRBJ1-5; possible D gene TRBD1, 6 bases. CDR1 is LNHDA and CDR2 is SQIVND in the germline V gene (reference sequence). V was shortened by 3 bases and J by 7 bases, with 16 bases between the two germline ends. CDR3 length equals 15 residues. CDR3 residues: CASSIQSGGHQPQHF. The CDR3 coding sequence is TGTGCCAGTAGTATTCAAAGCGGGGGGCACCAGCCCCAGCATTTT.